This T cell receptor (beta chain) was retrieved from a study of cytomegalovirus exposure and HLA in healthy donors. Study-wide background: Earlier sequencing of some 190 million T cells yielded around 120 million unique TCR beta sequences. Study-level results: Across donors, most TCRs were seen rarely, yet some public ones were widespread. As was reported, the HLA-A and HLA-B alleles of most subjects were accurately predicted from TCR beta sequences.

On this clone: Its specificity is not known.

Primers for the PCR totalled 60 Vbeta and 13 Jbeta. The table came from immunoSEQ multiplex PCR; TCRdb's copy has only in-frame clones and leaves some out. The table includes 75,000 to 95,000 clones, approximately 84% detected once. The CDR3 has 17 amino acids. Germline-derived CDR1 and CDR2 are SGHVS and FNYEAQ. V lost 1 base to trimming and J lost 3 bases, with 18 bases between them. The origin of this receptor is a man between 18 and 29 years old in good health and CMV-seronegative. Sequencing was carried out using PBMCs. The rearrangement links TRBV7-6 to TRBJ1-1; possibly TRBD1 for D (5 bases). CDR3 bases: TGTGCCAGCAGCTTAGGGTCCGGGGGATCTGTGGACACTGAAGCTTTCTTT. This translates into CASSLGSGGSVDTEAFF.